These 21 T cell receptor beta chains originate from one sample sequenced in a study of neurological immune-mediated disorders. TCRdb redid the calling of the 5' RACE reads with MiXCR, one entry per CDR3 protein. The sample has over 35,000 distinct CDR3 sequences; 4.5% are singletons. Sequencing input: PBMCs. The receptors originated from a woman aged 55 to 70 with multiple sclerosis.

The chain employs TRBV29-1 and TRBJ2-2; 8 bases map to TRBD1. The CDR3 extends over 14 amino acids. Trimming took 6 bases from V and 1 from J; bases not matched to a gene: 4. Germline V gene lookup returns CDR1 SQVTM and CDR2 ANQGSEA. CDR3: CSVIQGGNTGELFF. The CDR3 DNA reads TGCAGCGTCATACAGGGGGGGAACACCGGGGAGCTGTTTTTT.

This clonotype came up many times. The chain recombines TRBV4-1 with TRBJ2-5; the match to TRBD1 covers 9 bases. The ends lost 6 bases at V and 3 bases at J; junction bases unmatched: 2. This CDR3 has 13 residues. Germline loops: CDR1 MGHRA, CDR2 YSYEKL. This CDR3 reads CASSRDREETQYF. For the CDR3, the DNA is TGCGCCAGCAGTCGGGACAGGGAAGAGACCCAGTACTTC.

The chain is built from TRBV10-2 and TRBJ1-1; no reliable D call. Germline-derived CDR1 and CDR2 are WSHSY and SAAADI. The CDR3 runs 12 residues. The germline V and J ends were trimmed by 8 bases and 0 bases, with 7 bases remaining between them. This CDR3 reads CASQNMNTEAFF. The CDR3 bases are TGCGCCAGCCAAAATATGAACACTGAAGCTTTCTTT.

The chain joins TRBV6-4 to TRBJ2-1, with a weak D call TRBD2 (6 bases). Deletions cut 5 bases from V and 6 bases from J, with 11 bases between. CDR1 is MRHNA, CDR2 SNTAGT, per germline. The CDR3 sequence is 13 residues long. CDR3 DNA: TGTGCCAGCAGTCCCGGGACTTTCAATGAGCAGTTCTTC. It yields the protein CASSPGTFNEQFF.

Many counts were recorded for this clonotype. The chain joins TRBV12-3 or TRBV12-4 to TRBJ1-5; unclear D gene. This CDR3 spans 13 amino acids. The germline V and J ends were trimmed by 3 bases and 3 bases, with 6 bases remaining between them. As DNA, the CDR3 is TGTGCCAGCAGTTTTTCGGCCAATCAGCCCCAGCATTTT. Its protein product is CASSFSANQPQHF.

This clonotype appeared many times. V gene TRBV7-7 combines with J gene TRBJ2-2; no firm D call. The CDR3 is 16 residues long. Trimming shortened V by 5 bases and J by 2 bases, and 15 bases separated the two germline ends. Germline V gene lookup returns CDR1 SSHAT and CDR2 FNYEAQ (reference sequence). The CDR3 region has the DNA TGTGCCAGCAGCCCGCGGACCATTTCCAACACCGGGGAGCTGTTTTTT. As protein: CASSPRTISNTGELFF.

This clonotype appeared many times. V is TRBV10-3 and J is TRBJ1-1, with TRBD1 as a possible D gene (5 bases). CDR3 length equals 14 residues. V dropped 4 bases and J dropped 3 bases, with 12 bases sitting between them. Germline CDR1 ENHRY, CDR2 SYGVKD. CDR3 protein: CAISVQGGDTEAFF. Written as DNA, the CDR3 is TGTGCCATCAGTGTCCAGGGTGGGGACACTGAAGCTTTCTTT.

Many counts were recorded for this clonotype. The chain uses TRBV6-5 and TRBJ2-5, with 11 nucleotides matching TRBD2. This CDR3 region has 14 residues. CDR1 MNHEY and CDR2 SVGAGI come from the germline V gene. The ends lost 8 bases at V and 9 bases at J; junction bases unmatched: 11. For the CDR3, the DNA is TGTGCCAGCCGCGGGACTAGCGGTCCAGCGGCCCAGTACTTC. Translation: CASRGTSGPAAQYF.

This clonotype has ten or more counts. The chain carries TRBV2 and TRBJ1-4, with unresolved D. CDR1 and CDR2 (germline): SNHLY, FYNNEI. V lost 1 base and J lost 5, with 8 bases in between. The CDR3 sequence is 14 residues long. Here the CDR3 reads CASSEDRSNEKLFF. DNA for the CDR3: TGTGCCAGCAGTGAAGACAGAAGCAATGAAAAACTGTTTTTT.

This clonotype appeared many times. This rearrangement joins TRBV20-1 to TRBJ2-3; D uncertain. Germline lookup yields CDR1 DFQATT and CDR2 SNEGSKA (reference sequence). V lost 3 bases, J lost 1 base, and 5 bases lay in between. The CDR3 has 12 amino acids. CDR3 in DNA: TGCAGTGCTAGTGTGGGCACAGATACGCAGTATTTT. Encoded protein: CSASVGTDTQYF.

This clonotype was recorded at least ten times. The chain is built from TRBV7-2 and TRBJ2-1; D call uncertain. Trimming cost V 1 base and J 0 bases, with 7 bases left between them. Germline CDR1 and CDR2: SGHTA and FQGNSA. The CDR3 has 15 residues. CDR3 sequence: CASSLVGSSYNEQFF. The CDR3 DNA is TGTGCCAGCAGCTTAGTGGGAAGCTCCTACAATGAGCAGTTCTTC.

The genes are TRBV20-1 and TRBJ2-5; 11 bases fit TRBD2. J gave up 2 bases and V 5 bases, and 4 bases lay outside the gene matches. CDR3 size: 14 residues. CDR1 and CDR2 from the germline V gene are DFQATT and SNEGSKA (reference sequence). The CDR3 nucleotides read TGCAGTGCTGCGCTAGCGGGGGGTCAAGAGACCCAGTACTTC. This translates into CSAALAGGQETQYF.

V usage is TRBV20-1 and J usage is TRBJ2-7, with D perhaps TRBD2 (7 bases). CDR1 and CDR2 (germline): DFQATT, SNEGSKA (reference sequence). V was pared by 6 bases and J by 0 bases, with 18 bases between. CDR3 length: 15 residues. CDR3 amino acids: CSAEVGAGDSYEQYV. The DNA for the CDR3 is TGCAGTGCCGAAGTGGGGGCGGGAGACTCCTACGAGCAGTACGTC.

This clonotype occurred a few times. The V and J genes are TRBV5-6 and TRBJ2-6, with 7 bases fitting TRBD2. CDR1 is SGHDT and CDR2 is YYEEEE in the germline V gene. V gave up 2 bases and J gave up 0 bases; unmatched junction bases: 5. The CDR3 totals 17 residues. The DNA of the CDR3 is TGTGCCAGCAGCTTTCTAGCGGTGTACTCTGGGGCCAACGTCCTGACTTTC. It yields the protein CASSFLAVYSGANVLTF.

In this sample, this clonotype turned up a few times. This chain connects TRBV5-1 to TRBJ2-5, with 11 bases identical to TRBD2. The ends lost 2 bases at V and 5 bases at J; junction bases unmatched: 5. This CDR3 comprises 15 residues. The V gene's germline CDR1 is SGHRS and CDR2 YFSETQ. The CDR3 loop is CASSLIAGGHETQYF. The CDR3 nucleotides read TGCGCCAGCAGCTTAATAGCGGGGGGGCACGAGACCCAGTACTTC.

This clonotype occurred a few times. The J gene is TRBJ2-1, the V gene TRBV2; 7 bases agree with TRBD1. J gave up 14 bases and V 2 bases, and 15 bases lay outside the gene matches. The CDR3 sequence is 15 residues long. Germline V gives CDR1 SNHLY, CDR2 FYNNEI. The CDR3 nucleotides read TGTGCCAGCAGTGAATCCGTGGGACAGCAATATGGGGAGTTCTTC. Its translation is CASSESVGQQYGEFF.

This clonotype was seen repeatedly, ten times or more. The V and J genes are TRBV5-1 and TRBJ2-1, with a tentative D call TRBD1 (6 bases). The CDR3 is 14 residues long. Trimming cost V 3 bases and J 6 bases, with 13 bases left between them. Germline lookup yields CDR1 SGHRS and CDR2 YFSETQ. The CDR3 bases are TGCGCCAGCAGCTCCGGACAGTCTATCAATGAGCAGTTCTTC. It codes for CASSSGQSINEQFF.

This clonotype was counted a few times. The V call is TRBV20-1, the J call TRBJ2-7, with TRBD2 matching over 8 bases. CDR1 DFQATT and CDR2 SNEGSKA come from the germline V gene (reference sequence). The V gene end was trimmed by 3 bases and the J gene end by 4 bases; junction bases not matched to a gene: 2. This CDR3 has 12 residues. The CDR3 region has the DNA TGCAGTGCTAGGGTAGCGGGATACGAGCAGTACTTC. As protein: CSARVAGYEQYF.

With regard to this clonotype: A read error is possible here, since a much larger clone lies one base away. The conserved phenylalanine or tryptophan is not found at the CDR3 terminus, so this likely reflects a read error. The chain couples TRBV28 to TRBJ2-3; 9 nucleotides match TRBD1. CDR1 is MDHEN and CDR2 is SYDVKM in the germline V gene. CDR3 length equals 13 residues. V lost 10 bases and J lost 4; bases outside the gene matches: 6. The CDR3 here is CATTRDRADTQYV. CDR3 coding DNA: TGTGCCACCACCCGGGACAGGGCAGATACGCAGTATGTT.

This clonotype was found many times. The chain links TRBV20-1 to TRBJ2-5, with D unresolved. This CDR3 is 12 amino acids long. Germline CDR1 DFQATT, CDR2 SNEGSKA (reference sequence). Trimming stripped 1 base from V and 5 bases from J, with 8 bases between. CDR3 region: CSARVIGETQYF. The CDR3 nucleotides are TGCAGTGCTAGAGTAATTGGGGAGACCCAGTACTTC.

This clonotype was counted many times. Here the CDR3 reads CASSLPGSNQPQHF. As DNA, the CDR3 is TGCGCCAGCAGCCTCCCGGGGAGCAATCAGCCCCAGCATTTT. V and J are TRBV4-1 and TRBJ1-5, with D hard to call. This CDR3 has 14 residues. Trimming took off 4 bases at V and 1 base at J, with 8 bases between the two ends. Germline CDR1 MGHRA, CDR2 YSYEKL.